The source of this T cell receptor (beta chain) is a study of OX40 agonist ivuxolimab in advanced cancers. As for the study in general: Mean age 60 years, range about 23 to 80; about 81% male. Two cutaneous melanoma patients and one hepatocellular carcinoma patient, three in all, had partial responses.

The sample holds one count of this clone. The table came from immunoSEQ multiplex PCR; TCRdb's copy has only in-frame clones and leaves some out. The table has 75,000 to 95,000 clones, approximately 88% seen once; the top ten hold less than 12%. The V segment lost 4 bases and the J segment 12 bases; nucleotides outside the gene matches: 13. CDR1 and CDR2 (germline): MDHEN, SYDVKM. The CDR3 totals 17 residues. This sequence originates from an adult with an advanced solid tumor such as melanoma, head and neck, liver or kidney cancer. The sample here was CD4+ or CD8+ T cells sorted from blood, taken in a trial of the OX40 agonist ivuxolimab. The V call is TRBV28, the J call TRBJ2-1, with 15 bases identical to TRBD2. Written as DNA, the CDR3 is TGTGCCAGCAGTTCGGGGACTAGCGGGGGGCTCTACGCTGGGCAGTTCTTC. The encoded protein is CASSSGTSGGLYAGQFF.